These T cell receptor beta chains were read from a single sample in a study of early T cells in non-severe SARS-CoV-2 infection. TCRdb redid the calling of the 5' RACE reads with MiXCR, one entry per CDR3 protein. Of 48,000 or so distinct CDR3 sequences listed, around 6.4% are singletons. The sample consisted of whole blood, taken at baseline. The receptor source for this set is an adult who was a healthcare worker with PCR-confirmed SARS-CoV-2 infection or an uninfected control (not recorded which). The CDR3 runs from the conserved cysteine through the conserved F or W. Each record gives: V gene, J gene, clone size, D gene, CDR3 protein, CDR3 DNA. D genes are given only for firm matches. The size field is filled for only some rows; it gives once, few, many or a size class.

>TRBV20-1|TRBJ1-1|few|TRBD1
CSAGGQGLSGSFF
TGCAGTGCCGGGGGACAGGGGTTAAGTGGGTCTTTCTTT
>TRBV11-1|TRBJ1-4|NA|NA
CASSGDGVNEKLFF
TGTGCCAGCAGCGGGGACGGTGTTAATGAAAAACTGTTTTTT
>TRBV11-2|TRBJ2-5|few|NA
CASSSQGGPQETQYF
TGTGCCAGCAGCTCCCAAGGGGGGCCCCAAGAGACCCAGTACTTC
>TRBV28|TRBJ2-7|NA|NA
CASSPRGRPASEQYF
TGTGCCAGCAGTCCTCGGGGACGGCCCGCTAGCGAGCAGTACTTC
>TRBV5-4|TRBJ2-1|many|TRBD1
CASSRGRRSHNEQFF
TGTGCCAGCAGCAGGGGGCGTCGAAGTCACAATGAGCAGTTCTTC
>TRBV3-1|TRBJ1-1|few|NA
CASRSRDIAFF
TGTGCCAGCAGGTCCCGGGACATTGCTTTCTTT
>TRBV7-2|TRBJ2-7|NA|NA
CASSPGGLPYEQYF
TGTGCCAGCAGCCCCGGGGGCTTGCCCTACGAGCAGTACTTC
>TRBV19|TRBJ2-2|NA|NA
CASMGTYNTGELFF
TGTGCCAGTATGGGGACATACAACACCGGGGAGCTGTTTTTT
>TRBV6-5|TRBJ1-1|few|TRBD1
CASSSIKRGQSTEAFF
TGTGCCAGCAGTTCCATAAAAAGGGGGCAGAGCACTGAAGCTTTCTTT
>TRBV5-1|TRBJ2-7|many|NA
CASTEGVGSYEQYF
TGCGCCAGCACCGAAGGGGTAGGGTCCTACGAGCAGTACTTC
>TRBV5-4|TRBJ2-5|NA|NA
CASSLSSETQYF
TGTGCCAGCAGCTTGTCTAGCGAGACCCAGTACTTC
>TRBV3-1|TRBJ1-6|many|NA
CASSQGPTNSPLHF
TGTGCCAGCAGCCAAGGGCCAACCAATTCACCCCTCCACTTT
>TRBV12-3/TRBV12-4|TRBJ2-7|NA|NA
CASRPSGGSGLRGSYEQYF
TGTGCCAGCAGGCCCTCAGGAGGAAGCGGGCTGAGGGGCTCCTACGAGCAGTACTTC
>TRBV2|TRBJ1-5|many|TRBD1
CASNRDRDQPQHF
TGTGCCAGCAACCGGGACAGGGATCAGCCCCAGCATTTT
>TRBV5-1|TRBJ2-6|few|TRBD1
CASLTGQGLSGSGANVLTF
TGCGCCAGCCTAACGGGACAGGGATTAAGCGGATCTGGGGCCAACGTCCTGACTTTC
>TRBV19|TRBJ1-1|few|NA
CASSNMNTEAFF
TGTGCCAGTAGTAACATGAACACTGAAGCTTTCTTT
>TRBV29-1|TRBJ2-5|few|TRBD2
CSGGTSGQETQYF
TGCAGCGGAGGCACTAGCGGACAAGAGACCCAGTACTTC
>TRBV12-3/TRBV12-4|TRBJ2-1|NA|NA
CASSLHRGGNEQFF
TGTGCCAGCAGTTTGCACCGCGGCGGCAATGAGCAGTTCTTC
>TRBV20-1|TRBJ2-3|NA|NA
CSAPEGQSSTDTQYF
TGCAGTGCCCCTGAGGGGCAATCTAGCACAGATACGCAGTATTTT
>TRBV3-1|TRBJ2-5|many|TRBD2
CASSKGLNQETQYF
TGTGCCAGCAGTAAGGGACTAAACCAAGAGACCCAGTACTTC
>TRBV7-2|TRBJ2-3|few|NA
CASSVTPRVAGTDTQYF
TGTGCCAGCAGCGTAACGCCGAGGGTAGCGGGCACAGATACGCAGTATTTT
>TRBV6-5|TRBJ2-1|NA|TRBD1
CASSRPGQGDNEQFF
TGTGCCAGCAGCCGGCCGGGACAGGGGGACAATGAGCAGTTCTTC
>TRBV29-1|TRBJ1-2|few|TRBD1
CSVEHRGQFGYTF
TGCAGCGTTGAACACAGGGGGCAGTTTGGCTACACCTTC
>TRBV19|TRBJ2-1|NA|TRBD2
CASSIRTRTNNEQFF
TGTGCCAGTAGTATACGGACTAGGACCAACAATGAGCAGTTCTTC
>TRBV5-4|TRBJ2-3|NA|TRBD2
CASSTSGRSDTQYF
TGTGCCAGCAGCACTAGCGGGAGATCAGATACGCAGTATTTT
>TRBV5-1|TRBJ1-2|NA|NA
CASSLRQLDGYTF
TGCGCCAGCAGCTTAAGGCAGCTTGATGGCTACACCTTC
>TRBV9|TRBJ2-1|NA|NA
CASSVGQGLRQFF
TGTGCCAGCAGCGTAGGTCAGGGGTTGAGGCAGTTCTTC